This T cell receptor beta chain comes out of a study of T cells in Graves' hyperthyroidism and ophthalmopathy. A remark on this clonotype: Its target is unknown.

Orbital computed tomography, thyroid ultrasound, serum thyroxine and TRAb, and clinical symptoms together informed the diagnoses. RNA transcripts served as the template for amplifying TCR beta CDR3 regions. An initial round of RT-PCR targeting the TCR CDR3 relied on the HTBI primer set. Via MiXCR, TCRdb re-called the multiplex PCR reads, giving one row per CDR3 protein. The sample consists of 550,000 to 700,000 distinct CDR3 sequences, about 43% of them appearing once. Findings and caveats of the study: Ophthalmopathy stood apart from stable hyperthyroidism in a 13 V-J model.

The germline CDR1 and CDR2 sequences are SNHLY and FYNNEI. V was cut by 7 bases and J by 6 bases, with 9 bases left in between. This CDR3 is built from 12 residues. The sequenced material came from peripheral blood or thyroid tissue (not recorded which). The chain carries TRBV2 and TRBJ1-4; D call uncertain. The receptor was derived from an adult woman with Graves' disease, either hyperthyroidism or ophthalmopathy (not recorded which). In DNA form, the CDR3 reads TGTGCCAGCACCGGAGATGATGAAAAACTGTTTTTT. Its translation: CASTGDDEKLFF.